What follows are 24 T cell receptor beta chains derived from one specimen sequenced in a study of T-cell reconstitution after alpha-beta-depleted transplantation in children. TCRbeta library preparation incorporated unique molecular identifiers. Using its own MiXCR run on the PCR reads, TCRdb lists one record per CDR3 protein. The sample has under 750,000 distinct CDR3 sequences; approximately 22% are singletons. Specimen: PBMCs, mostly from graft donor cells, collected 360 days after TCRalphabeta/CD19-depleted stem cell transplant. These receptors all stem from a boy in the first two years of life who had a stem cell transplant for acute myeloid leukemia, so the T cells may come from the graft donor.

There are many counts of this clonotype. The V call is TRBV9, the J call TRBJ2-1, with 7 bases lining up with TRBD1. Germline V gene lookup returns CDR1 SGDLS and CDR2 YYNGEE. Trimming removed 0 bases from V and 1 base from J; junction bases left unmatched: 4. This CDR3 comprises 16 residues. CDR3 protein: CASSVDQGVSYNEQFF. The CDR3 bases are TGTGCCAGCAGCGTAGACCAGGGGGTATCCTACAATGAGCAGTTCTTC.

This clonotype was recorded at least ten times. V is TRBV18 and J is TRBJ2-4, with TRBD1 identical over 8 bases. The CDR3 runs 18 residues. CDR1 and CDR2 from the germline V gene are KGHSH and LQKENI. Losses at the gene ends were 6 bases for V and 0 bases for J; bases not matched to a gene: 13. The CDR3 is CASSAGQGLGLAKNIQYF. CDR3 nucleotides: TGTGCCAGCTCGGCTGGACAGGGCCTCGGACTAGCCAAAAACATTCAGTACTTC.

Many counts were recorded for this clonotype. The chain couples TRBV5-1 to TRBJ2-7; D possibly uses TRBD1 or TRBD2 (6 bases each). CDR3 length: 12 amino acids. Germline V gene lookup returns CDR1 SGHRS and CDR2 YFSETQ. The V end lost 6 bases, the J end lost 7 bases, and 14 bases lay between the germline ends. This CDR3 reads CASKGGLNEQYF. Written as DNA, the CDR3 is TGCGCCAGCAAGGGGGGCCTTAATGAGCAGTACTTC.

A word on this clonotype: This may be a read error, as it is one base from a much larger clone. The genes are TRBV14 and TRBJ2-5; D not resolved. This CDR3 is built from 16 residues. Germline V CDR1 and CDR2: SGHDN, FVKESK. The CDR3 sequence: CASSQDTFWGQEAQYF. The CDR3 nucleotides are TGTGCCAGCAGCCAAGATACTTTTTGGGGTCAAGAGGCCCAGTACTTC.

The table lists this clonotype with a few counts. The rearrangement joins TRBV20-1 to TRBJ1-4; D gene uncertain. The V end was cut by 3 bases, the J end by 4 bases, with 6 bases between. CDR1 is DFQATT, CDR2 SNEGSKA, per germline (reference sequence). The CDR3 covers 12 residues. The CDR3 is CSASGINEKLFF. CDR3 DNA sequence: TGCAGTGCTAGTGGGATTAATGAAAAACTGTTTTTT.

This clonotype has only a few counts. The chain combines TRBV7-6 with TRBJ2-7; 9 bases agree with TRBD1. V lost 3 bases to trimming and J lost 0 bases; unmatched junction nucleotides: 9. Germline V CDR1 and CDR2: SGHVS, FNYEAQ. The length of the CDR3 is 17 residues. The CDR3 DNA follows: TGTGCCAGCAGCTTCGGAATCCCGGGACAGGGCTCCTACGAGCAGTACTTC. Amino acid sequence: CASSFGIPGQGSYEQYF.

The gene calls are TRBV7-2 and TRBJ1-2; D gene uncertain. CDR1 and CDR2 (germline): SGHTA, FQGNSA. The CDR3 extends over 12 amino acids. Trimming took off 4 bases at V and 4 bases at J, with 7 bases between the two ends. CDR3 loop: CASSSNIYGYTF. The CDR3 nucleotides are TGTGCCAGCAGCTCCAACATCTATGGCTACACCTTC.

A few counts support this clonotype. The genes are TRBV20-1 and TRBJ2-6; 9 bases map to TRBD1. Unmatched junction bases numbered 5, after V lost 6 bases and J lost 2 bases. Germline V lookup: CDR1 DFQATT, CDR2 SNEGSKA (reference sequence). The CDR3 has 15 amino acids. The CDR3 loop reads CSAHRGPTGANVLTF. The CDR3 nucleotides read TGCAGTGCCCACAGGGGGCCCACTGGGGCCAACGTCCTGACTTTC.

This clonotype was seen a few times. The rearrangement joins TRBV15 to TRBJ1-1, with 7 bases aligning to TRBD1. Looked up from germline, CDR1 is LNHNV and CDR2 is YYDKDF (reference sequence). Trimming removed 3 bases from V and 1 base from J; junction bases left unmatched: 11. CDR3 length: 17 amino acids. The CDR3 loop is CATSSPRQGHGNTEAFF. For the CDR3, the DNA is TGTGCCACCAGCAGCCCTAGACAGGGACACGGGAACACTGAAGCTTTCTTT. The whole variable domain, remainder taken from reference TRBV15 and TRBJ1-1, is DAMVIQNPRYQVTQFGKPVTLSCSQTLNHNVMYWYQQKSSQAPKLLFHYYDKDFNNEADTPDNFQSRRPNTSFCFLDIRSPGLGDTAMYLCATSSPRQGHGNTEAFFGQGTRLTVV.

The chain recombines TRBV5-1 with TRBJ2-2, with a weak D call TRBD2 (5 bases). Germline V gene sequence: CDR1 SGHRS, CDR2 YFSETQ. This CDR3 comprises 15 residues. Trimming removed 3 bases at V and 6 bases at J, with 15 bases between. CDR3 amino acids: CASSSGSQLPGELFF. CDR3 sequence (DNA): TGCGCCAGCAGCTCGGGGAGCCAACTCCCCGGGGAGCTGTTTTTT.

This clonotype was seen a handful of times. The genes are TRBV5-6 and TRBJ2-4; 8 bases are a match to TRBD1. V trimming: 5 bases; J trimming: 5 bases; junction bases outside the gene matches: 3. Germline-derived CDR1 and CDR2 are SGHDT and YYEEEE. The CDR3 sequence is 13 residues long. This CDR3 is CASSIRGQNIQYF. As DNA, the CDR3 is TGTGCCAGCAGTATCAGGGGGCAAAACATTCAGTACTTC.

The rearrangement links TRBV20-1 to TRBJ2-2, with a possible D match to TRBD1 (5 bases). The CDR3 loop spans 16 amino acids. Germline CDR1 and CDR2: DFQATT and SNEGSKA (reference sequence). The V and J ends lost 0 bases and 1 base respectively, with 12 bases between them. CDR3 nucleotide sequence: TGCAGTGCTAGAGATCGAAACAGGCAGAACACCGGGGAGCTGTTTTTT. This translates into CSARDRNRQNTGELFF.

This chain connects TRBV12-3 or TRBV12-4 to TRBJ2-2; 9 nucleotides align to TRBD1. The CDR3 extends over 16 amino acids. Unmatched junction bases numbered 8, after V lost 6 bases and J lost 3 bases. DNA of the CDR3: TGTGCCAGCAGGCTGTACAGGGGGCGGTACACCGGGGAGCTGTTTTTT. Translated, it gives CASRLYRGRYTGELFF.

The rearrangement uses TRBV7-2 and TRBJ2-3; 8 nucleotides match TRBD2. Germline CDR1 SGHTA, CDR2 FQGNSA. Trimming at V came to 3 bases and at J to 0 bases, leaving 8 bases not matched to a gene. This CDR3 has 17 residues. CDR3 region: CASSFGQLAVSTDTQYF. CDR3 sequence (DNA): TGTGCCAGCAGCTTCGGTCAACTAGCGGTTAGCACAGATACGCAGTATTTT.

This clonotype has a single count. V gene TRBV5-1 combines with J gene TRBJ1-2; 9 bases map to TRBD1. The germline gives CDR1 SGHRS, CDR2 YFSETQ. The CDR3 length is 16 residues. The trim removed 5 bases at V and 6 bases at J, leaving 14 bases unmatched. This CDR3 reads CASRALQGAIFNGYTF. For the CDR3, the DNA is TGCGCCAGCAGAGCGTTACAGGGGGCTATCTTCAATGGCTACACCTTC.

A word on this clonotype: Just one base apart from a much larger clone, this may be a read error. The genes are TRBV24-1 and TRBJ2-2; no clear D. Germline loops: CDR1 KGHDR, CDR2 SFDVKD. The CDR3 has 12 residues. V was cut by 1 base and J by 4 bases, with 0 bases left in between. The CDR3 region has the DNA TGTGCCACCAGTGATTTCACCGGGGAGCTGTTTTTT. This sequence encodes CATSDFTGELFF.

This clonotype occurred many times. The V call is TRBV7-9, the J call TRBJ1-2; 8 bases line up with TRBD1. V gave up 5 bases and J gave up 4 bases; unmatched junction bases: 3. Germline-derived CDR1 and CDR2 are SEHNR and FQNEAQ (reference sequence). The CDR3 has 13 residues. The CDR3 nucleotides are TGTGCCAGCAGCCTCACAGGGGGCTATGGCTACACCTTC. Translated, it gives CASSLTGGYGYTF.

This rearrangement joins TRBV27 to TRBJ2-1, with D possibly matching TRBD1 (6 bases). The V and J ends lost 5 bases and 7 bases respectively, with 12 bases between them. Per germline, CDR1 MNHEY and CDR2 SMNVEV (reference sequence). The CDR3 length is 13 residues. CDR3 DNA sequence: TGTGCCAGCAGTCAATCAGACAGGAATGAGCAGTTCTTC. Amino acids: CASSQSDRNEQFF.

This clonotype was seen at least ten times. The rearrangement joins TRBV28 to TRBJ2-5; D unclear. Trimming cost V 2 bases and J 4 bases, with 8 bases left between them. CDR1 and CDR2 (germline): MDHEN, SYDVKM. The CDR3 has 13 residues. The CDR3 is CASSLTVPETQYF. CDR3 bases: TGTGCCAGCAGTTTAACAGTCCCAGAGACCCAGTACTTC.

This clonotype was detected only a few times. The J gene is TRBJ1-5, the V gene TRBV12-3 or TRBV12-4; 10 bases agree with TRBD1. The CDR3 has 18 residues. V gave up 3 bases and J gave up 4 bases; unmatched junction bases: 12. CDR3 amino acids: CASSFLWDRGEGNQPQHF. The DNA of the CDR3 is TGTGCCAGCAGTTTCTTGTGGGACAGGGGAGAGGGTAATCAGCCCCAGCATTTT.

This chain joins TRBV7-2 and TRBJ2-7; D unresolved. Germline values: CDR1 SGHTA, CDR2 FQGNSA. V lost 1 base, J lost 3 bases, and 10 bases lay in between. The CDR3 contains 14 residues. The CDR3 DNA follows: TGTGCCAGCAGCTTAGGGGATCCGGTCTACGAGCAGTACTTC. This sequence encodes CASSLGDPVYEQYF.

The gene calls are TRBV11-2 and TRBJ1-4; D uncertain. The CDR3 is made up of 19 amino acids. Per germline, CDR1 SGHAT and CDR2 FQNNGV. V was cut by 3 bases and J by 0 bases, with 20 bases left in between. CDR3 protein: CASSFSGSGRIATNEKLFF. The DNA of the CDR3 is TGTGCCAGCAGCTTTTCGGGGTCGGGAAGGATAGCAACTAATGAAAAACTGTTTTTT.

Note on this clonotype: Being one base from a much bigger clone, this may be a read error. This sequence joins TRBV20-1 and TRBJ2-1, with TRBD1 identical over 10 bases. V shed 3 bases, J shed 11 bases, and the junction held 4 bases outside the gene matches. This CDR3 comprises 12 residues. Germline V gene lookup returns CDR1 DFQATT and CDR2 SNEGSKA (reference sequence). The CDR3 region is CSASGQGDQQFF. In DNA, the CDR3 is TGCAGTGCTAGCGGACAGGGGGATCAGCAGTTCTTC.

The CDR3 nucleotides are TGCGCCAGCAGTTCGTGGGGGGGAGACGAGCAGTACTTC. It specifies CASSSWGGDEQYF. The J gene is TRBJ2-7, the V gene TRBV4-3; 7 bases map to TRBD2. The CDR3 totals 13 residues. Trimming cost V 6 bases and J 5 bases; bases outside gene matches: 7. The V gene's germline CDR1 is LGHNA and CDR2 YSLEER.